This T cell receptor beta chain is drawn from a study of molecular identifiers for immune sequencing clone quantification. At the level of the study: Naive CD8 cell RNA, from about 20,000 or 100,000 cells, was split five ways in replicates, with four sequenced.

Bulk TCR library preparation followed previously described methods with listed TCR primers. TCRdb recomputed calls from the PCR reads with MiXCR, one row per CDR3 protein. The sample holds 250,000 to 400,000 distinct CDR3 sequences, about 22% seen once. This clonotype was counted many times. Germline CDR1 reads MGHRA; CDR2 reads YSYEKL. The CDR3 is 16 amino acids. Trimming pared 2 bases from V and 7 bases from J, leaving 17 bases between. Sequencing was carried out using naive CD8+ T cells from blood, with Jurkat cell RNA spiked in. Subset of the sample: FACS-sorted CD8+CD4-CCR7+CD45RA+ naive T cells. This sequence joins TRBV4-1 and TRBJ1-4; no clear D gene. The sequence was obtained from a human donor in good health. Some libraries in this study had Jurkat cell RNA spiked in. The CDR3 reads CASSQSPGRTGEKLFF. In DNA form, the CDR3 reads TGCGCCAGCAGCCAAAGTCCTGGCAGGACCGGTGAAAAACTGTTTTTT.